Detailed here is one T cell receptor beta chain. What it recognizes is unknown. This entry is derived from a study of T cell repertoires in cytomegalovirus infection. In the study overall: CMV epitopes, recently identified HLA-C-restricted and well-studied HLA-B-restricted, were used. It can be stated that public TCR beta signatures indicated CMV infection as well as a matching HLA type.

Germline lookup yields CDR1 SQVTM and CDR2 ANQGSEA. This CDR3 comprises 18 residues. Trimming removed 3 bases from V and 5 bases from J, with 28 bases in between. TCRdb ran MiXCR on the reads and lists one entry per CDR3 protein. The sample carries 650,000 to 900,000 distinct CDR3 sequences, about 31% recorded once. Notes on the study in general: Dominating the ex vivo response were HLA-C-restricted CMV-specific TCR beta clonotypes. Based on cumulative public TCR beta family frequency, carriers of CMV plus the relevant HLA were identified.

The gene calls are TRBV29-1 and TRBJ1-2; weak D call: TRBD1 (5 bases). The receptor was derived from a human donor in good health (CMV status not recorded). Some clones in this sample may be carry-over from other donors' samples. The sequences come from cultured CD8+ T cells from PBMCs, collected from culture after CMV antigen stimulation. The DNA for the CDR3 is TGCAGCGTTGAGCCATGGGAGAGGCAGGGCCTTTTAGGATATGGCTACACCTTC. It translates to CSVEPWERQGLLGYGYTF.